Each of the 27 T cell receptor beta chains below was sequenced from the same sample in a study of blood T cell repertoires in COVID-19. Profiled with immunoSEQ multiplex PCR; TCRdb holds only in-frame clones, not every one. The table records some 150,000 clones, around 83% of them present only once. The specimen was peripheral blood. These receptors all come from a woman aged 60-75 years with acute or convalescent COVID-19.

This clone was found a few times. The chain joins TRBV11-2 to TRBJ2-7; 7 nucleotides line up with TRBD1. The germline CDR1 and CDR2 sequences are SGHAT and FQNNGV. CDR3 length equals 15 residues. Trimming removed 4 bases from V and 1 base from J; junction bases left unmatched: 7. The CDR3 DNA reads TGTGCCAGCAGCTCCTGGGGGACAGAGTCCTACGAGCAGTACTTC. It is translated as CASSSWGTESYEQYF.

The genes are TRBV7-9 and TRBJ1-5; D is uncertain. Germline CDR1 SEHNR, CDR2 FQNEAQ (reference sequence). Between the trimmed V and J ends, which lost 1 base and 5 bases, there was a span of 6 bases. The CDR3 contains 13 residues. CDR3 sequence: CASSLERDQPQHF. CDR3 bases: TGTGCCAGCAGCTTAGAGAGGGATCAGCCCCAGCATTTT.

This clone was counted once. The V gene is TRBV5-1, the J gene TRBJ2-3; 7 nucleotides align to TRBD2. There are 15 residues in the CDR3. Trimming took 1 base from V and 6 from J; bases not matched to a gene: 8. Germline lookup yields CDR1 SGHRS and CDR2 YFSETQ. This chain's CDR3 is CASSLQPGGPDTQYF. CDR3 nucleotides: TGCGCCAGCAGCTTGCAACCGGGGGGACCTGATACGCAGTATTTT. Variable domain in full (rest from reference TRBV5-1 and TRBJ2-3): KAGVTQTPRYLIKTRGQQVTLSCSPISGHRSVSWYQQTPGQGLQFLFEYFSETQRNKGNFPGRFSGRQFSNSRSEMNVSTLELGDSALYLCASSLQPGGPDTQYFGPGTRLTVL.

This clone was seen many times. The V and J genes are TRBV15 and TRBJ1-2; the match to TRBD1 covers 11 bases. The germline V gene encodes CDR1 LNHNV and CDR2 YYDKDF (reference sequence). Trimming at V came to 4 bases and at J to 2 bases, leaving 9 bases not matched to a gene. This CDR3 comprises 17 residues. The CDR3 loop is CATSTLRTGGLNYGYTF. The CDR3 DNA reads TGTGCCACCAGCACCCTAAGGACAGGGGGCCTCAACTATGGCTACACCTTC.

In regard to this clone: The identical CDR3 is also encoded by other nucleotide sequences in the sample. V gene TRBV9 combines with J gene TRBJ2-1, with D tentatively TRBD2 (6 bases). The germline V and J ends were trimmed by 0 bases and 4 bases, with 8 bases remaining between them. The CDR3 has 14 amino acids. CDR1 and CDR2 (germline): SGDLS, YYNGEE. The CDR3 DNA follows: TGTGCCAGCAGCGTAGGTGGGACTTACAATGAGCAGTTCTTC. Protein: CASSVGGTYNEQFF.

J is TRBJ2-1 and V is TRBV27, with 12 bases lining up with TRBD2. Germline V gene sequence: CDR1 MNHEY, CDR2 SMNVEV (reference sequence). Trimming cost V 7 bases and J 2 bases; bases outside gene matches: 3. The CDR3 is 15 amino acids. CDR3 DNA: TGTGCCAGCAACAGACTAGCGGGGGCCTACAATGAGCAGTTCTTC. Its translation: CASNRLAGAYNEQFF.

V and J are TRBV4-1 and TRBJ2-1; TRBD2 agrees at 11 bases. Unmatched junction bases numbered 4, after V lost 5 bases and J lost 4 bases. The CDR3 is made up of 15 amino acids. Germline assignment: CDR1 MGHRA and CDR2 YSYEKL. The CDR3 nucleotides read TGCGCCAGCAGCTCTAGCGGGGGGTCATACAATGAGCAGTTCTTC. Translation gives CASSSSGGSYNEQFF.

This clone was seen only a few times. The V call is TRBV30, the J call TRBJ1-2; TRBD1 matches 7 bases. CDR1 is GTSNPN and CDR2 is SVGIG in the germline V gene (reference sequence). Trimming cost V 3 bases and J 0 bases; bases outside gene matches: 7. The CDR3 runs to 15 residues. CDR3: CAWSAGTAANYGYTF. The CDR3 nucleotides are TGTGCCTGGAGCGCCGGGACAGCCGCTAACTATGGCTACACCTTC.

The rearrangement uses TRBV3-1 (or the pseudogene TRBV3-2) and TRBJ2-3; 8 bases align to TRBD2. The CDR3 extends over 17 amino acids. V shed 0 bases, J shed 4 bases, and the junction held 9 bases outside the gene matches. Germline assignment: CDR1 LGHDT and CDR2 YNNKEL (reference sequence). CDR3 in amino acids: CASSQEAGGVRADTQYF. DNA of the CDR3: TGTGCCAGCAGCCAAGAGGCCGGGGGGGTGAGGGCAGATACGCAGTATTTT.

The sample holds one count of this clone. The rearrangement links TRBV7-2 to TRBJ2-7, with D possibly matching TRBD1 (6 bases). The V end was cut by 3 bases, the J end by 6 bases, with 9 bases between. CDR1 is SGHTA and CDR2 is FQGNSA in the germline V gene. CDR3 length: 12 residues. The CDR3 bases are TGTGCCAGCAGCTTCCCCAGGGGCGAGCAGTACTTC. Its protein product is CASSFPRGEQYF. The whole variable domain, remainder taken from reference TRBV7-2 and TRBJ2-7, is GAGVSQSPSNKVTEKGKDVELRCDPISGHTALYWYRQSLGQGLEFLIYFQGNSAPDKSGLPSDRFSAERTGGSVSTLTIQRTQQEDSAVYLCASSFPRGEQYFGPGTRLTVT.

This clone was seen just once. CDR3 amino acids: CATSSPQGQETQYF. CDR3 coding DNA: TGTGCCACCAGCAGTCCACAGGGCCAAGAGACCCAGTACTTC. J is TRBJ2-5 and V is TRBV15; tentative D call: TRBD1 (6 bases). V was shortened by 3 bases and J by 1 base, with 9 bases between the two germline ends. The CDR3 runs 14 residues. The germline gives CDR1 LNHNV, CDR2 YYDKDF (reference sequence).

V gene TRBV11-3 combines with J gene TRBJ1-2; a possible D gene is TRBD1 (5 bases). The CDR3 length is 15 residues. Germline CDR1 and CDR2: SGHNT and YENEEA. V shed 1 base and J shed 6 bases, with 15 bases lying between them. CDR3 in amino acids: CASSLVHEGGDGYTF. The CDR3 DNA is TGTGCCAGCAGCTTAGTTCATGAGGGAGGGGATGGCTACACCTTC.

The chain uses TRBV6-5 and TRBJ1-5; D is possibly TRBD1 (6 bases). The germline V gene has CDR1 MNHEY and CDR2 SVGAGI. Trimming pared 5 bases from V and 0 bases from J, leaving 11 bases between. This CDR3 region has 15 residues. This chain's CDR3 is CASSQGTYSNQPQHF. The CDR3 bases are TGTGCCAGCAGTCAGGGGACCTATAGCAATCAGCCCCAGCATTTT.

The J gene is TRBJ1-4, the V gene TRBV4-2; 9 nucleotides line up with TRBD1. J lost 8 bases, V lost 0 bases, and 10 bases had no gene match. CDR1 LGHNA and CDR2 YNFKEQ come from the germline V gene. This CDR3 region has 17 residues. The CDR3 here is CASSQDTNRGLIEKLFF. The CDR3 DNA sequence: TGTGCCAGCAGCCAAGATACCAACAGGGGGCTGATAGAAAAACTGTTTTTT.

This clone has just one count. This rearrangement joins TRBV5-4 to TRBJ2-7; D is undetermined. Germline V gene sequence: CDR1 SGHNT, CDR2 YYREEE (reference sequence). V was shortened by 2 bases and J by 0 bases, with 9 bases between the two germline ends. This CDR3 spans 14 amino acids. CDR3 amino acids: CASSLEVSSYEQYF. The CDR3 coding sequence is TGTGCCAGCAGCTTAGAGGTGAGCTCCTACGAGCAGTACTTC.

This sequence joins TRBV11-2 and TRBJ1-2, with 11 positions matching TRBD1. The V gene end was trimmed by 4 bases and the J gene end by 5 bases; junction bases not matched to a gene: 6. The CDR3 totals 15 residues. In germline, CDR1 is SGHAT, CDR2 FQNNGV. Written as DNA, the CDR3 is TGTGCCAGCAGCTACCGGACAGGGGGCGCATATGGCTACACCTTC. It codes for CASSYRTGGAYGYTF.

This clone was seen just once. The gene calls are TRBV6-5 and TRBJ1-2, with TRBD1 as a possible D gene (6 bases). V lost 8 bases and J 5 bases, leaving 15 bases between the germline ends. Germline CDR1 is MNHEY and CDR2 is SVGAGI. The CDR3 consists of 13 residues. The CDR3 DNA reads TGTGCCAGCGGGGAGACAGGCCTATATGGCTACACCTTC. Residues: CASGETGLYGYTF.

In this sample, this clone turned up a few times. The chain couples TRBV10-1 to TRBJ2-2; perhaps TRBD2 as D (6 bases). The ends were cut back, 4 bases at V and 6 bases at J, with 9 bases in the middle. There are 13 residues in the CDR3. In germline, CDR1 is WNHNN, CDR2 SYGVQD (reference sequence). CDR3 protein: CASSVGGSGELFF. CDR3 nucleotides: TGCGCCAGCAGTGTCGGGGGATCCGGGGAGCTGTTTTTT.

The V and J genes are TRBV5-1 and TRBJ1-4; 8 bases line up with TRBD1. The V gene end was trimmed by 5 bases and the J gene end by 7 bases; junction bases not matched to a gene: 7. Germline V gene sequence: CDR1 SGHRS, CDR2 YFSETQ. The CDR3 consists of 14 residues. CDR3 sequence (DNA): TGCGCCAGCAGGACGACAGGGGAAGCTGAAAAACTGTTTTTT. It yields the protein CASRTTGEAEKLFF.

The chain joins TRBV28 to TRBJ2-1; TRBD2 is a possible D gene (6 bases). The CDR3 is made up of 15 amino acids. CDR1 and CDR2 from the germline V gene are MDHEN and SYDVKM. Trimming stripped 5 bases from V and 2 bases from J, with 13 bases between. The CDR3 sequence is CASSPPRRAYNEQFF. CDR3 nucleotides: TGTGCCAGCAGTCCCCCAAGGAGGGCCTACAATGAGCAGTTCTTC.

The V and J genes are TRBV7-6 and TRBJ2-2; possible D gene TRBD1, 5 bases. Looked up from germline, CDR1 is SGHVS and CDR2 is FNYEAQ. The CDR3 covers 17 residues. The V end lost 5 bases, the J end lost 5 bases, and 21 bases lay between the germline ends. DNA for the CDR3: TGTGCCAGCAGCCCAAGTCCCGCCAGGGCGGATACCGGGGAGCTGTTTTTT. Protein sequence: CASSPSPARADTGELFF.

This chain connects TRBV4-3 to TRBJ2-1; 11 nucleotides line up with TRBD2. Germline trimming cut 0 bases from V and 8 bases from J; bases unmatched to any gene: 6. The length of the CDR3 is 16 residues. Germline CDR1 LGHNA, CDR2 YSLEER. The CDR3 bases are TGCGCCAGCAGCCAAGATACTAGCGGGGGATGGTATGAGCAGTTCTTC. Translating it yields CASSQDTSGGWYEQFF.

This rearrangement joins TRBV2 to TRBJ1-5, with D uncertain. The CDR3 runs 15 residues. Trimming shortened V by 6 bases and J by 3 bases, and 15 bases separated the two germline ends. The germline CDR1 and CDR2 sequences are SNHLY and FYNNEI. The CDR3 DNA reads TGTGCCAGCAGCGACGCGAGGGTACCCAATCAGCCCCAGCATTTT. Residues: CASSDARVPNQPQHF.

The chain couples TRBV12-5 to TRBJ2-7; TRBD1 matches 7 bases. Per germline, CDR1 LGHNT and CDR2 FRNRAP. Trimming removed 5 bases from V and 2 bases from J; junction bases left unmatched: 9. The length of the CDR3 is 15 residues. DNA for the CDR3: TGTGCTAGTGGTACCACGTGGGACAGTCCCTACGAGCAGTACTTC. It is translated as CASGTTWDSPYEQYF.

The chain joins TRBV4-3 to TRBJ1-1, with 7 positions matching TRBD1. The CDR3 has 14 residues. The germline CDR1 and CDR2 sequences are LGHNA and YSLEER. With V trimmed by 1 base and J by 3 bases, 2 bases remained unmatched. The CDR3 nucleotides are TGCGCCAGCAGCCAAGGACAGGGCGACACTGAAGCTTTCTTT. This sequence encodes CASSQGQGDTEAFF.

V is TRBV5-8 and J is TRBJ1-6; 8 positions match TRBD1. Germline V gene sequence: CDR1 SGHTS, CDR2 YDEGEE. This CDR3 is 16 amino acids long. V shed 0 bases and J 6 bases; nucleotides not matched to a gene: 5. DNA for the CDR3: TGTGCCAGCAGCTTGGGACAGGGGAATATTAATTCACCCCTCCACTTT. Its protein product is CASSLGQGNINSPLHF.

This chain connects TRBV4-3 to TRBJ1-1, with D tentatively TRBD1 (6 bases). This CDR3 has 17 amino acids. Trimming pared 2 bases from V and 2 bases from J, leaving 18 bases between. The germline gives CDR1 LGHNA, CDR2 YSLEER. As DNA, the CDR3 is TGCGCCAGCAGCCAATCGGCACTGGGGGGGCCCAACACTGAAGCTTTCTTT. Translated, it gives CASSQSALGGPNTEAFF.